These 14 T cell receptor beta chains were all obtained from the same sample, sequenced in a study of beta chain features in type 1 diabetes. The entirety of the isolated RNA underwent reverse transcription, so expressed TCRB transcripts were sequenced. Only in-frame clones appear in the TCRdb table, and some are missing; sequencing was by immunoSEQ multiplex PCR. The sample has hundreds of thousands of clones, around 68% seen once; the top ten hold around 0.057%. The specimen sequenced was naive CD4+ T cells from blood. The receptors stem from a man under 40 in good health.

J is TRBJ1-1 and V is TRBV5-1; D not resolved. Germline V gene lookup returns CDR1 SGHRS and CDR2 YFSETQ. The V end was cut by 5 bases, the J end by 1 base, with 9 bases between. The CDR3 covers 13 residues. Written as DNA, the CDR3 is TGCGCCAGCAGGGTAGGCCCGAACACTGAAGCTTTCTTT. Its translation is CASRVGPNTEAFF.

Written as DNA, the CDR3 is TGTGCCTGGGCAAACGTCAATCAGCCCCAGCATTTT. This sequence encodes CAWANVNQPQHF. The rearrangement uses TRBV30 and TRBJ1-5; unclear D gene. The CDR3 contains 12 residues. Looked up from germline, CDR1 is GTSNPN and CDR2 is SVGIG (reference sequence). V was pared by 5 bases and J by 3 bases, with 8 bases between.

The J gene is TRBJ1-2, the V gene TRBV29-1, with no clear D. Germline CDR1 and CDR2: SQVTM and ANQGSEA. The CDR3 has 14 amino acids. Trimming took off 1 base at V and 0 bases at J, with 9 bases between the two ends. In DNA form, the CDR3 reads TGCAGCGTTGAAGTGATAGCCGCTAACTATGGCTACACCTTC. Its protein product is CSVEVIAANYGYTF.

As concerns this clone: At the DNA level, this CDR3 is encoded by other sequences in the same sample as well. The V call is TRBV7-9, the J call TRBJ2-5; D possibly uses TRBD1 or TRBD2 (6 bases each). There are 14 residues in the CDR3. Germline V CDR1 and CDR2: SEHNR, FQNEAQ (reference sequence). Trimming took off 5 bases at V and 4 bases at J, with 14 bases between the two ends. In DNA form, the CDR3 reads TGTGCCAGCAGCCCGAGTCGGGGGCGAGAGACCCAGTACTTC. It encodes CASSPSRGRETQYF. Looking up the rest from reference TRBV7-9 and TRBJ2-5 gives the full variable domain: DTGVSQNPRHKITKRGQNVTFRCDPISEHNRLYWYRQTLGQGPEFLTYFQNEAQLEKSRLLSDRFSAERPKGSFSTLEIQRTEQGDSAMYLCASSPSRGRETQYFGPGTRLLVL.

This clone was found once. The chain couples TRBV7-9 to TRBJ2-1; weak D call: TRBD2 (6 bases). Germline assignment: CDR1 SEHNR and CDR2 FQNEAQ (reference sequence). Deletions cut 4 bases from V and 2 bases from J, with 12 bases between. CDR3 length equals 15 residues. CDR3 amino acids: CASSWGLQTYNEQFF. The CDR3 region has the DNA TGTGCCAGCAGCTGGGGACTGCAAACCTACAATGAGCAGTTCTTC.

This chain uses TRBV9 with TRBJ2-4, with 7 bases fitting TRBD1. Unmatched junction bases numbered 8, after V lost 0 bases and J lost 5 bases. Looked up from germline, CDR1 is SGDLS and CDR2 is YYNGEE. CDR3 size: 16 residues. The CDR3 coding sequence is TGTGCCAGCAGCGTAGAGGAAGGGGGCTTCCAAAACATTCAGTACTTC. This translates into CASSVEEGGFQNIQYF.

J is TRBJ2-3 and V is TRBV7-9, with TRBD1 identical over 10 bases. Germline V gene lookup returns CDR1 SEHNR and CDR2 FQNEAQ (reference sequence). CDR3 length equals 18 residues. Germline trimming cut 11 bases from V and 0 bases from J; bases unmatched to any gene: 17. CDR3 nucleotides: TGTGCCGCAGCAGACAGGGGGCGTACCTACTCTAGCACAGATACGCAGTATTTT. Amino acids: CAAADRGRTYSSTDTQYF.

This chain uses TRBV29-1 with TRBJ2-1; no reliable D call. The CDR3 is made up of 14 amino acids. The germline V gene encodes CDR1 SQVTM and CDR2 ANQGSEA. The V and J ends lost 7 bases and 3 bases respectively, with 16 bases between them. The CDR3, as DNA: TGCAGCGCCGGCCCCCAACCCTACTACAATGAGCAGTTCTTC. It specifies CSAGPQPYYNEQFF.

V and J are TRBV2 and TRBJ2-5; TRBD2 is a possible D gene (5 bases). CDR1 SNHLY and CDR2 FYNNEI come from the germline V gene. V was trimmed by 5 bases and J by 5 bases, leaving 15 bases between them. This CDR3 region has 14 residues. CDR3 coding DNA: TGTGCCAGCAGTTTGGGAGAGAGGGTCGAGACCCAGTACTTC. Translating it yields CASSLGERVETQYF.

The genes are TRBV6-5 and TRBJ2-7; D is possibly TRBD1 (6 bases). Germline V CDR1 and CDR2: MNHEY, SVGAGI. Trimming stripped 6 bases from V and 0 bases from J, with 12 bases between. The CDR3 spans 14 residues. CDR3 sequence (DNA): TGTGCCAGCAGCCGTGGACAGAGCTCCTACGAGCAGTACTTC. Its translation: CASSRGQSSYEQYF.

The chain recombines TRBV25-1 with TRBJ2-1, with 7 bases fitting TRBD2. V shed 2 bases and J 9 bases; nucleotides not matched to a gene: 7. CDR3 length: 14 residues. Germline V gene sequence: CDR1 MGHDK, CDR2 SYGVNS. CDR3 amino acids: CASSEPPSGREQFF. The CDR3 DNA reads as TGTGCCAGCAGTGAACCTCCTAGCGGTCGTGAGCAGTTCTTC.

The CDR3 DNA is TGCAGCGTTTGGACAGGGGGAGACTACGAGCAGTACTTC. Its protein is CSVWTGGDYEQYF. The gene calls are TRBV29-1 and TRBJ2-7; 10 bases agree with TRBD1. The germline CDR1 and CDR2 sequences are SQVTM and ANQGSEA. The CDR3 consists of 13 residues. Unmatched junction bases numbered 4, after V lost 5 bases and J lost 3 bases.

The chain links TRBV13 to TRBJ2-3; 14 nucleotides match TRBD2. There are 18 residues in the CDR3. CDR1 is PRHDT and CDR2 is FYEKMQ in the germline V gene (reference sequence). V dropped 4 bases and J dropped 0; count of bases not matched to a gene: 6. CDR3 residues: CASSSRTSGRTSTDTQYF. CDR3 DNA sequence: TGTGCCAGCAGCTCCCGGACTAGCGGGAGGACCAGCACAGATACGCAGTATTTT.

This rearrangement joins TRBV2 to TRBJ2-5; D is unclear. The germline gives CDR1 SNHLY, CDR2 FYNNEI. Trimming pared 6 bases from V and 1 base from J, leaving 18 bases between. CDR3 length: 16 residues. CDR3 sequence: CASSIRVQTFQETQYF. DNA of the CDR3: TGTGCCAGCAGCATACGTGTACAAACTTTCCAAGAGACCCAGTACTTC.